This TCR beta chain was sequenced in a study of T cells in Graves' hyperthyroidism and ophthalmopathy. Study-wide results and caveats: Ophthalmopathy onset followed model prediction by a median roughly 6 months.

The trim removed 5 bases at V and 2 bases at J, leaving 5 bases unmatched. The CDR3 covers 15 residues. Germline CDR1 LNHDA, CDR2 SQIVND (reference sequence). Researchers barred patients who had uncontrolled infection, other autoimmune disease, pregnancy or lactation. PBMCs were collected from an approximately 10 ml volume of fresh peripheral blood. This clonotype was observed many times. Its antigen is undetermined. The CDR3 regions of TCR beta were amplified from RNA transcripts. The HTBI primer set was used in a first-round RT-PCR of the TCR CDR3. TCRdb reprocessed the multiplex PCR reads via MiXCR and lists one record per CDR3 protein. The repertoire holds roughly 720,000 distinct CDR3 sequences, approximately 15% seen once, with less than 20% in the top ten.

The sequence was obtained from a man in his fifties with Graves' hyperthyroidism. Material: blood. J is TRBJ2-7 and V is TRBV19, with 11 bases aligning to TRBD2. Here the CDR3 DNA reads TGTGCCAGTAGTGCCTCGGGACTAGCGGCCTACGAGCAGTACTTC. Amino acid sequence: CASSASGLAAYEQYF.